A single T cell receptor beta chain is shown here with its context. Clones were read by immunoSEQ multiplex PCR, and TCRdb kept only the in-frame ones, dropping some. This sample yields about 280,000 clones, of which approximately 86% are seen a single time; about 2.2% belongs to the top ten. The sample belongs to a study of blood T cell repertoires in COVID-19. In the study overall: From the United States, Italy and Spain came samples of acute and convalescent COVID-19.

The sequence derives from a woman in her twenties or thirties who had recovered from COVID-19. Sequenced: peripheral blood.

The CDR3 sequence is CASTSGGNAYEQYF. CDR3 sequence (DNA): TGTGCCAGCACCTCGGGAGGGAACGCCTACGAGCAGTACTTC. V and J are TRBV6-5 and TRBJ2-7; TRBD2 matches at 8 bases. The V gene end was trimmed by 7 bases and the J gene end by 2 bases; junction bases not matched to a gene: 7. CDR3 length: 14 residues. The germline CDR1 and CDR2 sequences are MNHEY and SVGAGI.